What follows are 28 T cell receptor beta chains derived from one specimen sequenced in a study of shared clonotypes between healthy human individuals. Generated by immunoSEQ multiplex PCR, the TCRdb table keeps only in-frame clones and is missing some. Of fewer than 1.8 million clones listed, 98% to 99% are singletons. Material: naive CD4+ T cells sorted from blood. Regarding subset: CD45RA+ positively selected. The receptors stem from a man under 40 in good health.

This clone was counted a single time. The genes are TRBV6-5 and TRBJ1-1; no definite D call. Trimming removed 5 bases from V and 2 bases from J, with 9 bases in between. The CDR3 extends over 13 amino acids. Germline loops: CDR1 MNHEY, CDR2 SVGAGI. The CDR3 nucleotides are TGTGCCAGCAGTGCGTCCCTAAACACTGAAGCTTTCTTT. Its translation is CASSASLNTEAFF.

The rearrangement joins TRBV5-1 to TRBJ2-2, with 10 positions matching TRBD2. The trim removed 4 bases at V and 0 bases at J, leaving 9 bases unmatched. Germline assignment: CDR1 SGHRS and CDR2 YFSETQ. This CDR3 spans 18 amino acids. The CDR3 region is CASSGTSGTTTNTGELFF. The CDR3 DNA reads as TGCGCCAGCAGCGGTACTAGCGGGACTACTACGAACACCGGGGAGCTGTTTTTT.

This clone was picked up one time. This chain links TRBV10-3 with TRBJ2-1, with D possibly TRBD1 on 6 matching bases. V was cut by 7 bases and J by 4 bases, with 17 bases left in between. Germline CDR1 ENHRY, CDR2 SYGVKD. This CDR3 contains 15 residues. CDR3: CAIMDRDKDYNEQFF. Here the CDR3 DNA reads TGTGCCATCATGGACCGGGACAAGGATTACAATGAGCAGTTCTTC.

This chain connects TRBV6-1 to TRBJ2-7; D call uncertain. Trimming took off 3 bases at V and 2 bases at J, with 14 bases between the two ends. Germline lookup yields CDR1 MNHNS and CDR2 SASEGT. The CDR3 spans 15 residues. CDR3 nucleotide sequence: TGTGCCAGCAGTGAGGGAAATTTTCGGGCCTACGAGCAGTACTTC. Protein sequence: CASSEGNFRAYEQYF.

The chain couples TRBV7-7 to TRBJ1-2; no clear D. The CDR3 is made up of 15 amino acids. Germline CDR1 SSHAT, CDR2 FNYEAQ (reference sequence). V lost 2 bases and J lost 2, with 12 bases in between. CDR3 sequence (DNA): TGTGCCAGCAGCTTAAATAGTCCCCCAAACTATGGCTACACCTTC. Translating gives CASSLNSPPNYGYTF. Supplemented by reference TRBV7-7 and TRBJ1-2, the full variable domain reads GAGVSQSPRYKVTKRGQDVTLRCDPISSHATLYWYQQALGQGPEFLTYFNYEAQPDKSGLPSDRFSAERPEGSISTLTIQRTEQRDSAMYRCASSLNSPPNYGYTFGSGTRLTVV.

V usage is TRBV6-5 and J usage is TRBJ2-3; 10 bases agree with TRBD2. Germline CDR1 MNHEY, CDR2 SVGAGI. Trimming took 6 bases from V and 1 from J; bases not matched to a gene: 4. This CDR3 has 15 amino acids. CDR3 amino acids: CASSAGTSGTDTQYF. The CDR3 DNA is TGTGCCAGCAGCGCCGGGACTAGCGGCACAGATACGCAGTATTTT.

V usage is TRBV5-4 and J usage is TRBJ2-5, with D unclear. Trimming took off 1 base at V and 1 base at J, with 5 bases between the two ends. CDR1 is SGHNT and CDR2 is YYREEE in the germline V gene (reference sequence). The CDR3 runs 13 residues. CDR3 nucleotide sequence: TGTGCCAGCAGCTTGATCGGCCAAGAGACCCAGTACTTC. This codes for CASSLIGQETQYF.

This clone was seen only once. The V call is TRBV11-2, the J call TRBJ2-3, with 7 bases that match TRBD1. The CDR3 is 13 residues long. The V and J ends lost 3 bases and 4 bases, in that order; junction bases with no gene match: 1. Germline assignment: CDR1 SGHAT and CDR2 FQNNGV. The CDR3 bases are TGTGCCAGCAGCTTCGGGACAGCAGATACGCAGTATTTT. Its protein product is CASSFGTADTQYF.

The chain carries TRBV5-1 and TRBJ1-1, with 11 bases lining up with TRBD1. The CDR3 totals 17 residues. V dropped 4 bases and J dropped 5; count of bases not matched to a gene: 13. Looked up from germline, CDR1 is SGHRS and CDR2 is YFSETQ. CDR3 residues: CASSTGTGGSFGTEAFF. The CDR3 DNA is TGCGCCAGCAGCACAGGGACAGGGGGAAGTTTCGGGACTGAAGCTTTCTTT.

The J gene is TRBJ1-5, the V gene TRBV19; 9 nucleotides align to TRBD1. The CDR3 is 17 residues long. V was pared by 5 bases and J by 6 bases, with 14 bases of the junction left unmatched. Germline V gene data show CDR1 as LNHDA and CDR2 as SQIVND (reference sequence). The CDR3 bases are TGTGCCAGTAGTTCCTGGACCTCTGACAGGGGGGGTCAGCCCCAGCATTTT. Amino acids: CASSSWTSDRGGQPQHF.

This rearrangement joins TRBV5-1 to TRBJ2-7; tentatively, D is TRBD1 or TRBD2 (5 bases each). The CDR3 has 14 residues. Deletions cut 0 bases from V and 6 bases from J, with 13 bases between. Germline V gene sequence: CDR1 SGHRS, CDR2 YFSETQ. DNA for the CDR3: TGCGCCAGCAGCTTGGGGGGGACGGTCGCCGAGCAGTACTTC. Protein: CASSLGGTVAEQYF.

The rearrangement joins TRBV11-3 to TRBJ2-1, with 9 nucleotides matching TRBD1. Germline CDR1 SGHNT, CDR2 YENEEA. The CDR3 loop spans 17 amino acids. The ends lost 5 bases at V and 2 bases at J; junction bases unmatched: 10. This chain's CDR3 is CASSRRTGQGPYNEQFF. The CDR3 DNA reads as TGTGCCAGCAGCCGGAGAACGGGACAGGGTCCCTACAATGAGCAGTTCTTC.

The CDR3 sequence: CASSPTGQGNEQYF. As DNA, the CDR3 is TGTGCCAGCTCACCAACGGGACAGGGGAACGAGCAGTACTTC. The chain combines TRBV18 with TRBJ2-7, with TRBD1 matching 10 bases. Per germline, CDR1 KGHSH and CDR2 LQKENI. The CDR3 is made up of 14 amino acids. V shed 2 bases, J shed 5 bases, and the junction held 3 bases outside the gene matches.

The V call is TRBV27, the J call TRBJ2-1; 8 bases line up with TRBD2. CDR3 size: 17 residues. Germline-derived CDR1 and CDR2 are MNHEY and SMNVEV (reference sequence). Unmatched junction bases numbered 13, after V lost 4 bases and J lost 5 bases. CDR3 in DNA: TGTGCCAGCAGTTCCGTCCTCCCGGGAGGGCCGAACAATGAGCAGTTCTTC. It is translated as CASSSVLPGGPNNEQFF.

CDR3 nucleotide sequence: TGTGCCAGCAGGCGCCCCGGGACAGGGGGCGCCGAGCAGTACTTC. This gives the protein CASRRPGTGGAEQYF. This rearrangement joins TRBV28 to TRBJ2-7, with TRBD1 matching 12 bases. The CDR3 runs to 15 residues. Losses at the gene ends were 6 bases for V and 6 bases for J; bases not matched to a gene: 9. From germline, CDR1 is MDHEN and CDR2 SYDVKM. The whole variable domain, filled in from reference TRBV28 and TRBJ2-7, reads DVKVTQSSRYLVKRTGEKVFLECVQDMDHENMFWYRQDPGLGLRLIYFSYDVKMKEKGDIPEGYSVSREKKERFSLILESASTNQTSMYLCASRRPGTGGAEQYFGPGTRLTVT.

The genes are TRBV29-1 and TRBJ2-4; 10 nucleotides match TRBD1. This CDR3 spans 17 amino acids. Per germline, CDR1 SQVTM and CDR2 ANQGSEA. The J segment lost 0 bases and the V segment lost 4 bases, leaving 9 bases of the junction unmatched. This CDR3 reads CSVAPGQGLLAKNIQYF. Written as DNA, the CDR3 is TGCAGCGTTGCCCCGGGACAGGGGCTACTAGCCAAAAACATTCAGTACTTC.

V usage is TRBV5-1 and J usage is TRBJ1-1; perhaps TRBD1 as D (5 bases). Per germline, CDR1 SGHRS and CDR2 YFSETQ. CDR3 length: 13 amino acids. The ends were cut back, 4 bases at V and 10 bases at J, with 17 bases in the middle. The CDR3 spells CASSVQGNHGAFF. DNA of the CDR3: TGCGCCAGCAGCGTGCAGGGAAACCATGGAGCTTTCTTT.

The chain carries TRBV6-6 and TRBJ1-5; D is ambiguous. CDR3 length: 12 residues. V shed 2 bases and J shed 6 bases, with 5 bases lying between them. Germline-derived CDR1 and CDR2 are MNHNY and SVGAGI (reference sequence). The CDR3 region has the DNA TGTGCCAGCAGTTACCTTGCTCAGCCCCAGCATTTT. Residues: CASSYLAQPQHF.

The rearrangement joins TRBV4-2 to TRBJ2-1; TRBD2 matches 14 bases. The germline gives CDR1 LGHNA, CDR2 YNFKEQ. The CDR3 is 17 residues long. The V gene end was trimmed by 4 bases and the J gene end by 2 bases; junction bases not matched to a gene: 4. The CDR3 sequence: CASSLGTSGRTYNEQFF. DNA of the CDR3: TGTGCCAGCAGCCTCGGGACTAGCGGGAGAACCTACAATGAGCAGTTCTTC.

The chain is built from TRBV28 and TRBJ2-2; D ambiguous. There are 13 residues in the CDR3. CDR1 MDHEN and CDR2 SYDVKM come from the germline V gene. V shed 5 bases and J shed 5 bases, with 9 bases lying between them. The CDR3 protein is CASSPQQTGELFF. As DNA, the CDR3 is TGTGCCAGCAGTCCCCAACAAACCGGGGAGCTGTTTTTT. The full variable domain, in which reference TRBV28 and TRBJ2-2 provide the parts outside the CDR3, is DVKVTQSSRYLVKRTGEKVFLECVQDMDHENMFWYRQDPGLGLRLIYFSYDVKMKEKGDIPEGYSVSREKKERFSLILESASTNQTSMYLCASSPQQTGELFFGEGSRLTVL.

The chain links TRBV27 to TRBJ1-4; D uncertain. The CDR3 contains 11 residues. Trimming pared 6 bases from V and 5 bases from J, leaving 4 bases between. The V gene's germline CDR1 is MNHEY and CDR2 SMNVEV (reference sequence). This CDR3 is CASRTNEKLFF. The DNA for the CDR3 is TGTGCCAGCAGGACGAATGAAAAACTGTTTTTT.

The CDR3 spells CASSSGSVYNEQFF. CDR3 in DNA: TGTGCCAGTAGTAGCGGGAGTGTCTACAATGAGCAGTTCTTC. The rearrangement links TRBV19 to TRBJ2-1; TRBD2 matches at 7 bases. This CDR3 is built from 14 residues. V lost 4 bases and J lost 3; bases outside the gene matches: 3. Germline V gene data show CDR1 as LNHDA and CDR2 as SQIVND (reference sequence).

CDR3 sequence reads: CASSSGGDYGYTF. The CDR3 DNA reads TGTGCCAGCAGTTCCGGGGGCGACTATGGCTACACCTTC. This chain joins TRBV28 and TRBJ1-2, with a tentative D call TRBD1 (6 bases). V was trimmed by 4 bases and J by 3 bases, leaving 9 bases between them. The CDR3 loop spans 13 amino acids. Germline V gene sequence: CDR1 MDHEN, CDR2 SYDVKM.

The V and J genes are TRBV11-3 and TRBJ2-7; possible D gene TRBD1, 6 bases. Looked up from germline, CDR1 is SGHNT and CDR2 is YENEEA. The length of the CDR3 is 16 residues. Trimming removed 1 base at V and 5 bases at J, with 18 bases between. CDR3 bases: TGTGCCAGCAGCTTAGGAGGGATTTATGGGGGCGACGAGCAGTACTTC. Its protein is CASSLGGIYGGDEQYF. Variable domain in full (rest from reference TRBV11-3 and TRBJ2-7): EAGVVQSPRYKIIEKKQPVAFWCNPISGHNTLYWYLQNLGQGPELLIRYENEEAVDDSQLPKDRFSAERLKGVDSTLKIQPAELGDSAVYLCASSLGGIYGGDEQYFGPGTRLTVT.

This chain connects TRBV19 to TRBJ1-2, with D unresolved. The CDR3 is made up of 15 amino acids. The germline V and J ends were trimmed by 7 bases and 4 bases, with 19 bases remaining between them. Germline assignment: CDR1 LNHDA and CDR2 SQIVND (reference sequence). The CDR3 sequence: CASTLGTENSYGYTF. The CDR3 DNA reads TGTGCCAGTACTCTGGGCACAGAAAACTCCTATGGCTACACCTTC.

This sequence joins TRBV18 and TRBJ1-4, with unresolved D. CDR1 KGHSH and CDR2 LQKENI come from the germline V gene. Deletions cut 3 bases from V and 8 bases from J, with 16 bases between. The CDR3 is 15 residues long. This CDR3 is CASSPGIDGREKLFF. The CDR3 nucleotides are TGTGCCAGCTCACCTGGCATAGACGGTCGGGAAAAACTGTTTTTT.

J is TRBJ2-2 and V is TRBV27; no reliable D call. Germline loops: CDR1 MNHEY, CDR2 SMNVEV (reference sequence). Trimming left V 2 bases short and J 8 bases short, with 12 bases between. The CDR3 has 14 residues. The CDR3 region has the DNA TGTGCCAGCAGTTTAAATAGTGTCGGGGGGGAGCTGTTTTTT. Its protein is CASSLNSVGGELFF.

This clone appeared a single time. Other DNA sequences from this sample encode an identical CDR3 as well. The rearrangement joins TRBV6-5 to TRBJ1-1; D is undetermined. V lost 5 bases to trimming and J lost 5 bases, with 9 bases between them. Germline V gene lookup returns CDR1 MNHEY and CDR2 SVGAGI. The CDR3 is made up of 12 amino acids. CDR3 sequence: CASSIRGTEAFF. CDR3 bases: TGTGCCAGCAGTATCCGGGGAACTGAAGCTTTCTTT.